The 4 T cell receptor beta chains in this list originate from one sample, sequenced in a study of T cell responses to AZD1222 COVID-19 vaccine. Sequenced by immunoSEQ multiplex PCR; TCRdb stores in-frame clones only, minus some. The sample shows approximately 70,000 clones, around 86% of them seen only once. The sample in question was peripheral blood, obtained on day 0 of AZD1222 vaccination. The receptor source for this set is an adult in good health.

The chain uses TRBV12-3 or TRBV12-4 and TRBJ2-3; 8 bases map to TRBD1. Unmatched junction bases numbered 4, after V lost 5 bases and J lost 6 bases. The CDR3 contains 13 residues. As DNA, the CDR3 is TGTGCCAGCAGTCCCTACAGGGGGGATACGCAGTATTTT. It translates to CASSPYRGDTQYF.

This clone has a single count. The rearrangement uses TRBV6-6 and TRBJ1-5, with D uncertain. Trimming pared 6 bases from V and 6 bases from J, leaving 9 bases between. The CDR3 totals 12 residues. Looked up from germline, CDR1 is MNHNY and CDR2 is SVGAGI (reference sequence). In DNA, the CDR3 is TGTGCCAGCAGCTCAGAGGGTCAGCCCCAGCATTTT. It codes for CASSSEGQPQHF.

The chain links TRBV5-1 to TRBJ2-7; tentative D call: TRBD1 (6 bases). This CDR3 is 13 amino acids long. V was pared by 4 bases and J by 4 bases, with 12 bases between. Per germline, CDR1 SGHRS and CDR2 YFSETQ. The chain's CDR3 is CASSITGIYEQYF. CDR3 nucleotide sequence: TGCGCCAGCAGCATTACAGGGATTTACGAGCAGTACTTC.

The rearrangement links TRBV6-5 to TRBJ1-2, with TRBD1 as a possible D gene (6 bases). Per germline, CDR1 MNHEY and CDR2 SVGAGI. This CDR3 spans 13 amino acids. The V gene lost 8 bases and the J gene lost 4 bases, with 14 bases spanning the gap. CDR3 region: CASPRGAGYGYTF. In DNA form, the CDR3 reads TGTGCCAGCCCCCGGGGGGCCGGCTATGGCTACACCTTC.